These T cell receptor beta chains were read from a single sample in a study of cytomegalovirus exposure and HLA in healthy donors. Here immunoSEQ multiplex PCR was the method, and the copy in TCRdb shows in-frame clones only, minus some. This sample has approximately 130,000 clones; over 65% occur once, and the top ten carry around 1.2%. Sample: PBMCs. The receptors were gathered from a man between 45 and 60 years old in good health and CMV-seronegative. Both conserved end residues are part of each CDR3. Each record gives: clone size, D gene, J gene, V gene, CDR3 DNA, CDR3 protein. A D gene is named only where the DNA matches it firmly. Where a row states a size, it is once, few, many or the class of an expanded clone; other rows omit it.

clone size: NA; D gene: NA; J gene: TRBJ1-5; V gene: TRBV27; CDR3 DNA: TGTGCCAGCAGTTTAATGAGGGGCCCAGGGGGCAATCAGCCCCAGCATTTT; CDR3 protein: CASSLMRGPGGNQPQHF
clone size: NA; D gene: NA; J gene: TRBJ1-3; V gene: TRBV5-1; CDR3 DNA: TGCGCCAGCAGCGCCGGAGGAAACTCTGGAAACACCATATATTTT; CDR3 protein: CASSAGGNSGNTIYF
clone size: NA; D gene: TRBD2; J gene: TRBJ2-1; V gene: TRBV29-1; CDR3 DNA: TGCAGCGTTGATCGGCATACTAGCGGCTACAATGAGCAGTTCTTC; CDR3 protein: CSVDRHTSGYNEQFF
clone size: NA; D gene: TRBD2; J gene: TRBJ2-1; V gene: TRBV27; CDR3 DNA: TGTGCCAGCAGTTCCAGGGATCCGGGAGGCTACAATGAGCAGTTCTTC; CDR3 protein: CASSSRDPGGYNEQFF
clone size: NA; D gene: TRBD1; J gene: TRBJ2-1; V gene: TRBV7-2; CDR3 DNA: TGTGCCAGCAGCAGGGACAGTATCAAAGAGCAGTTCTTC; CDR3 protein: CASSRDSIKEQFF
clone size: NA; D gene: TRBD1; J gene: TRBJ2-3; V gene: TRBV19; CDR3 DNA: TGTGCCAGTAGTATGGACAGGGGGTATTCGGATACGCAGTATTTT; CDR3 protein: CASSMDRGYSDTQYF
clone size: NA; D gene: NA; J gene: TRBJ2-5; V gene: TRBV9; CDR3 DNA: TGTGCCAGCAGCGTTGGCGGGAACCAAGAGACCCAGTACTTC; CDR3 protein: CASSVGGNQETQYF
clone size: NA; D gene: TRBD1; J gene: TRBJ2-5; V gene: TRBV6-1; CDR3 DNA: TGTGCCAGCAGTGGAGGGGGCGCAGGGGAAGAGACCCAGTACTTC; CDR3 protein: CASSGGGAGEETQYF
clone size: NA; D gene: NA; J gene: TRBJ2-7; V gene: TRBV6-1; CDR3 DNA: TGTGCCAGCAGTGTAGGGGATCACTACGAGCAGTACTTC; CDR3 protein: CASSVGDHYEQYF
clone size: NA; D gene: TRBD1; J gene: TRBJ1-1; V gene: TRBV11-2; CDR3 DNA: TGTGCCAGCAGCCTGCAGGGGGCATGGAAGGCTTTCTTT; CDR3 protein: CASSLQGAWKAFF
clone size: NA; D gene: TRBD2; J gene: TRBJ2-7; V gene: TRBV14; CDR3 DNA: TGTGCCAGCAGTAGCGGGTTCGGGCAGTACTTC; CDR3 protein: CASSSGFGQYF
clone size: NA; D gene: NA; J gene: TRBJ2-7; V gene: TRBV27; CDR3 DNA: TGTGCCAGCAGTTTATCTGGGGAGGTGAGCCACGAGCAGTACTTC; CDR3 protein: CASSLSGEVSHEQYF
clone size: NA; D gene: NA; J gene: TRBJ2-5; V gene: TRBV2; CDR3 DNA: TGTGCCAGCAAAGAGGTCTCGCCCCAGTACTTC; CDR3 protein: CASKEVSPQYF
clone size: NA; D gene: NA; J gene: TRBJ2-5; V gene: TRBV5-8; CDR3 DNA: TGTGCCAGCAGCTTGGACGGTCTACAGACCCAGTACTTC; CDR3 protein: CASSLDGLQTQYF
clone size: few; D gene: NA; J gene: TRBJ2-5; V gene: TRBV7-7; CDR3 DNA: TGTGCTAGCAGCCCTATAGTTGGCCAAGAGACCCAGTACTTC; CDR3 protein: CASSPIVGQETQYF
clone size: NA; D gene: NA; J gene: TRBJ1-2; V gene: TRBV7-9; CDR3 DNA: TGTGCCAGCAGCGCCCAGGGGTCTAACTATGGCTACACCTTC; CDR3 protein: CASSAQGSNYGYTF
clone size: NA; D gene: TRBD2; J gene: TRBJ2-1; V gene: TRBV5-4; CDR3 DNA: TGTGCCAGCAGCGCCCTTAGAGATAGCGGGAGTTCAAATGAGCAGTTCTTC; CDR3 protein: CASSALRDSGSSNEQFF
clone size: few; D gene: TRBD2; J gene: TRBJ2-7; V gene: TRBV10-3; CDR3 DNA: TGTGCCACCAGGGAGACTAGCGGGATCTACGAGCAGTACTTC; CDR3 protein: CATRETSGIYEQYF
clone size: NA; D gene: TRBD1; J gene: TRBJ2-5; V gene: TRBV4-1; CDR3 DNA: TGCGCCAGCAGCCCCGGGACAGGGGGAATAGAGACCCAGTACTTC; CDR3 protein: CASSPGTGGIETQYF
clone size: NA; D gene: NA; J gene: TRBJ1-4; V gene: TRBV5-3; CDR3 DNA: TGTGCCAGAAGCCCCGACAGTATCCTTACTAATGAAAAACTGTTTTTT; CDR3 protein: CARSPDSILTNEKLFF
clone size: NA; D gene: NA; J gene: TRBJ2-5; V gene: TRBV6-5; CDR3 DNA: TGTGCCAGCAGTTACTCGGGACATTGGACCCAGTACTTC; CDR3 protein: CASSYSGHWTQYF
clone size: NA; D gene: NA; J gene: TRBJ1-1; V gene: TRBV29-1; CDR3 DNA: TGCAGCGTTCGGGGGGGGGCGGCTGAAGCTTTCTTT; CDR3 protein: CSVRGGAAEAFF
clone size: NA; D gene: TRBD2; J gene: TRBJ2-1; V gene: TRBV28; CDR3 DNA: TGTGCCAGCAGTCAAAGCGGGAGTACATCCTACAATGAGCAGTTCTTC; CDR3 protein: CASSQSGSTSYNEQFF
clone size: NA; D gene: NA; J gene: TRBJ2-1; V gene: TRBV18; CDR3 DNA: TGTGCCAGCTCACCATCTCAGGGGCCCTACAATGAGCAGTTCTTC; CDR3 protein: CASSPSQGPYNEQFF
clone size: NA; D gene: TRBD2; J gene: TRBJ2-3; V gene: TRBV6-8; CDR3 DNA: TGTGCCAGCAAGGGGCTAGCGGGTTGCACAGATACGCAGTATTTT; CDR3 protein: CASKGLAGCTDTQYF
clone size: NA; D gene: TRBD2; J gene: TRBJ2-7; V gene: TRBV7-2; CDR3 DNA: TGTGCCAGCAGCTTATCCAGCGGGAGTATTTACGAGCAGTACTTC; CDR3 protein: CASSLSSGSIYEQYF
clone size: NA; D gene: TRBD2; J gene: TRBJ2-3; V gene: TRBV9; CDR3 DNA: TGTGCCAGCAGCGTACCAAAAGGACTAGCGGGAGACGGGGATACGCAGTATTTT; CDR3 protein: CASSVPKGLAGDGDTQYF
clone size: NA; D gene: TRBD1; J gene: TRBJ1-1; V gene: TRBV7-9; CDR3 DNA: TGTGCCAGCAGCTCCCTGACAGGGGTTTTGAACACTGAAGCTTTCTTT; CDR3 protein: CASSSLTGVLNTEAFF
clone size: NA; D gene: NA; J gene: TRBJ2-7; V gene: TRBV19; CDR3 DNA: TGTGCCAGTAGTATAGGGGGTTCGACAGGTCGTTACGAGCAGTACTTC; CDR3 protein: CASSIGGSTGRYEQYF
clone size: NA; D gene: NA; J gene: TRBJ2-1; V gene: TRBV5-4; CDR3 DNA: TGTGCCAGCAGCCCCCCCCAACTTACGGGAGTTAGCGACAATGAGCAGTTCTTC; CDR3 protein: CASSPPQLTGVSDNEQFF
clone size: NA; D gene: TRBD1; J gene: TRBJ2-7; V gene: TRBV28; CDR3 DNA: TGTGCCAGCCAGACAGGGGTTTATGAGCAGTACTTC; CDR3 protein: CASQTGVYEQYF
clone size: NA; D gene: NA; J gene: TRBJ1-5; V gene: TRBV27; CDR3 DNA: TGTGCCAGCAGGGACTCCGGGTCCAATCAGCCCCAGCATTTT; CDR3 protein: CASRDSGSNQPQHF
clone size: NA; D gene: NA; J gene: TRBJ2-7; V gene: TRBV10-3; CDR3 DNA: TGTGCCATCAGTGTCAAGGACAGTGAGCAGTACTTC; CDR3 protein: CAISVKDSEQYF
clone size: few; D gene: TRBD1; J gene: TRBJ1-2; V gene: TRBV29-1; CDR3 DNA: TGCAGCGTTGAAGATCGACAGGGGGCCTTGGGCTACACCTTC; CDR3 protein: CSVEDRQGALGYTF
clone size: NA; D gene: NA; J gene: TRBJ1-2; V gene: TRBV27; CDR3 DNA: TGTGCCAGCAGTTATTCGACAGGAAACTATGGCTACACCTTC; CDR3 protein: CASSYSTGNYGYTF
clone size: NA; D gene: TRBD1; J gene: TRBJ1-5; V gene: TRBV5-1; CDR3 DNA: TGCGCCAGCAGCGGATCCCGGACAGGGCGGTCGGCCCCAGCATTT; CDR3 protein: CASSGSRTGRSAPAF
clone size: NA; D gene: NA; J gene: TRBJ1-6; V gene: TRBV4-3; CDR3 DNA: TGCGCCAGCAGCCAAAATCAGGGGACCAATTCACCCCTCCACTTT; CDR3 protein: CASSQNQGTNSPLHF
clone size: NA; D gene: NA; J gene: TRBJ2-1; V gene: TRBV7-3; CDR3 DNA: TGTGCCAGCAGCTTAGAACAGTCCTACAATGAGCAGTTCTTC; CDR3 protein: CASSLEQSYNEQFF
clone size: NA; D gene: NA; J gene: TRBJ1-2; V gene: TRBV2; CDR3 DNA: TGTGCCAGCAGTGGGGGAGGGTTCTATGGCTACACCTTC; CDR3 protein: CASSGGGFYGYTF
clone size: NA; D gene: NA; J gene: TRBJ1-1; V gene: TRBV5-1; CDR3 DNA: TGCGCCAGCAGCTTGTCCGCGGGGAGCACTGAAGCTTTCTTT; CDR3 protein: CASSLSAGSTEAFF
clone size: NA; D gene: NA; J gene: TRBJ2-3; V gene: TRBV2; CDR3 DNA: TGTGCCAGCAGTGTTTGGCAGGGGGGCCCAGATACGCAGTATTTT; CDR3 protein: CASSVWQGGPDTQYF
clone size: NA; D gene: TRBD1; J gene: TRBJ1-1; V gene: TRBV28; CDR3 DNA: TGTGCCAGCAAATCTCAGGGGGCGCCGAAAACTGAAGCTTTCTTT; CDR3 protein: CASKSQGAPKTEAFF
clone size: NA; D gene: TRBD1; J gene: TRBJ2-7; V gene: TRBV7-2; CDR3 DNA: TGTGCCAGCAGCCGCGGAGGACAGGGCTTTCCCGAGCAGTACTTC; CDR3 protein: CASSRGGQGFPEQYF
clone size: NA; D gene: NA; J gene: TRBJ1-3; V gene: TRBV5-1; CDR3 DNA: TGCGCCAGCAGCTTGGGGCAATCCCCTGGAAACACCATATATTTT; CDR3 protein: CASSLGQSPGNTIYF
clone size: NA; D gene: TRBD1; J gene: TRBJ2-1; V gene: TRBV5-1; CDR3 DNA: TGCGCCAGCAGCGGGACAGATGGGTTCAATGAGCAGTTCTTC; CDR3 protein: CASSGTDGFNEQFF